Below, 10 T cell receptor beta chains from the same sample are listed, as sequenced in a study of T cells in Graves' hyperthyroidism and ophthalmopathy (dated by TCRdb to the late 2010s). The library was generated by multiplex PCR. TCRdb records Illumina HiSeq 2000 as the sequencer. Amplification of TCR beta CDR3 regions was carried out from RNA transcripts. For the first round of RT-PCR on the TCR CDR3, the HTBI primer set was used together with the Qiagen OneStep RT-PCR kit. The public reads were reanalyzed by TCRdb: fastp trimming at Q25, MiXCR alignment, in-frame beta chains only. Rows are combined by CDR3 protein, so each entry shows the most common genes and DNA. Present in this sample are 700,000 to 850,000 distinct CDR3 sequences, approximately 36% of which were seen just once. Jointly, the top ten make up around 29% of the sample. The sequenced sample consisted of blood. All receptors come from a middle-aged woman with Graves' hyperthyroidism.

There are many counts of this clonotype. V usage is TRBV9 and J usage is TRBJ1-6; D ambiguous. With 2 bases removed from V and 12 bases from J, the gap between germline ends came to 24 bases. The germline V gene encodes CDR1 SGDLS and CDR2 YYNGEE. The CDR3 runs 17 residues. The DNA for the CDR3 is TGTGCCAGCAGCGTTAATCGGGTTGAGGAGATTGGAGGACCCCTCCACTTT. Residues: CASSVNRVEEIGGPLHF.

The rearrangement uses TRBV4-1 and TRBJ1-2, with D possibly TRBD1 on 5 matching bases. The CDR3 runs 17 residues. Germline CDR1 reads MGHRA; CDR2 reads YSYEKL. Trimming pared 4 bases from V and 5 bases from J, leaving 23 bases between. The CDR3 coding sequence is TGCGCCAGCAGCCGAGGGGAGCAGACCTTGGGACCTTATGGCTACACCTTC. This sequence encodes CASSRGEQTLGPYGYTF.

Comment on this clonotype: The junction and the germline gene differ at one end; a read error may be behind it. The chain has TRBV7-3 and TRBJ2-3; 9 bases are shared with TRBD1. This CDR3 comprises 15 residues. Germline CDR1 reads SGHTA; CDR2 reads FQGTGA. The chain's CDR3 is CASSQGQGGTDTQYF. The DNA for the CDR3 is TGCGCCAGCAGCCAGGGACAGGGCGGCACAGATACGCAGTATTTT.

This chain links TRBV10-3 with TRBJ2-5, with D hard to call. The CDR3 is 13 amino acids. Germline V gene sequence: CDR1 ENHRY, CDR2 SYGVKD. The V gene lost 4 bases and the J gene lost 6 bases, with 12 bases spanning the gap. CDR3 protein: CAISGAPEQTQYF. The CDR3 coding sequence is TGTGCCATCAGTGGGGCGCCGGAACAGACCCAGTACTTC.

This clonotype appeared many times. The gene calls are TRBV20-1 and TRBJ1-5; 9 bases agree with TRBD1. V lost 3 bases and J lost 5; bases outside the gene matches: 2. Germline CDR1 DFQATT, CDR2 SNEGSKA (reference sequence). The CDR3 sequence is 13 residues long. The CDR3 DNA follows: TGCAGTGCTAGTTGGACAGGGGATCAGCCCCAGCATTTT. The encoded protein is CSASWTGDQPQHF.

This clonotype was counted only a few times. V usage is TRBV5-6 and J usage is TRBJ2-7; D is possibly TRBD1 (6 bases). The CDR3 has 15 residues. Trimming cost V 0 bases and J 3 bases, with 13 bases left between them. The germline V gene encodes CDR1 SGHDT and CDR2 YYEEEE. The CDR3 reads CASSLGGLSYYEQYF. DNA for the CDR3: TGTGCCAGCAGCTTGGGGGGGCTGTCCTACTACGAGCAGTACTTC.

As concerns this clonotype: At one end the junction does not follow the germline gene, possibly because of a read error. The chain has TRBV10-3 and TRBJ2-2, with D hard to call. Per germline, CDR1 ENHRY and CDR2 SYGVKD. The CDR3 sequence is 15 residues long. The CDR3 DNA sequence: TGTGCCAGCAGTTACTCGACGGCCGCCGCCGGGGAGCTGTTTTTT. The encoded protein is CASSYSTAAAGELFF.

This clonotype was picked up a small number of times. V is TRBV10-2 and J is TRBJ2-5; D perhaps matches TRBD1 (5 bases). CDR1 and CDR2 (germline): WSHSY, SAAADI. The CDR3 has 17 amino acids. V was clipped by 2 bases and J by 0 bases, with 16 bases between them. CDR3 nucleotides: TGCGCCAGCAGTGAGGTTACCAGGACACCCGACCAAGAGACCCAGTACTTC. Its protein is CASSEVTRTPDQETQYF.

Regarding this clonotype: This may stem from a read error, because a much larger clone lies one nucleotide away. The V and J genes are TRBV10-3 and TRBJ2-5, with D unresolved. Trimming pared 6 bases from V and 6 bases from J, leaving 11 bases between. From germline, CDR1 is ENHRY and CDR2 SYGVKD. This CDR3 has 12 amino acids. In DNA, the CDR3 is TGTGCCATCAGGGCAGTAGGGCAGACCCAGTACTTC. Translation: CAIRAVGQTQYF.

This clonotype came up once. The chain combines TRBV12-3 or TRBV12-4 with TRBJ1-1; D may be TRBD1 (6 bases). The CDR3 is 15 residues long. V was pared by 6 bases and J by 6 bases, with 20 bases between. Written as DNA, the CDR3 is TGTGCCAGCAGCCAGGATGCGGGGGCGCGATCTGAAGCTTTCTTT. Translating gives CASSQDAGARSEAFF.